Below are 19 T cell receptor beta chains sequenced from a single sample in a study of T cell changes during pregnancy in multiple sclerosis. The protocol was immunoSEQ multiplex PCR, while the TCRdb copy is restricted to in-frame clones and leaves out a portion. The top ten hold around 1% of the sample, which has roughly 40,000 clones, roughly 87% seen once. The sample here was CD4+ T cells from peripheral blood mononuclear cells, taken after pregnancy. Every receptor here comes from a female donor with multiple sclerosis, enrolled in a pregnancy study.

The rearrangement joins TRBV30 to TRBJ2-7, with 10 bases identical to TRBD2. Trimming took 0 bases from V and 6 from J; bases not matched to a gene: 5. There are 14 residues in the CDR3. Germline V gene lookup returns CDR1 GTSNPN and CDR2 SVGIG (reference sequence). Here the CDR3 reads CAWSVAGGPGEQYF. The CDR3 DNA reads as TGTGCCTGGAGTGTAGCGGGGGGGCCAGGCGAGCAGTACTTC.

This rearrangement joins TRBV6-1 to TRBJ1-6; 8 nucleotides agree with TRBD1. With V trimmed by 5 bases and J by 10 bases, 7 bases remained unmatched. The CDR3 length is 14 residues. Germline-derived CDR1 and CDR2 are MNHNS and SASEGT. The CDR3 DNA is TGTGCCAGCAGTATTGACAGGGGATTGTCACCCCTCCACTTT. As protein: CASSIDRGLSPLHF.

The chain links TRBV2 to TRBJ1-6; the D gene is possibly TRBD1 (5 bases). Trimming cost V 4 bases and J 7 bases, with 8 bases left between them. There are 13 residues in the CDR3. Germline CDR1 SNHLY, CDR2 FYNNEI. Here the CDR3 reads CASSGQRNSPLHF. In DNA form, the CDR3 reads TGTGCCAGCAGTGGACAGAGAAATTCACCCCTCCACTTT.

V is TRBV23-1 and J is TRBJ2-5; 8 bases align to TRBD1. TRBV23-1 is an open reading frame whose function is uncertain. The ends lost 4 bases at V and 1 base at J; junction bases unmatched: 5. The CDR3 spans 15 residues. CDR3 coding DNA: TGCGCCAGCAGTCGAGAGGACAGGGCCCAAGAGACCCAGTACTTC. It codes for CASSREDRAQETQYF.

A single count supports this clone. This chain uses TRBV5-5 with TRBJ2-7; a possible D gene is TRBD1 (7 bases). CDR1 is SGHKS, CDR2 YYEKEE, per germline (reference sequence). The CDR3 length is 14 residues. V dropped 5 bases and J dropped 3 bases, with 15 bases sitting between them. CDR3 in amino acids: CASSRGDSLYEQYF. Here the CDR3 DNA reads TGTGCCAGCAGTCGCGGGGACAGTCTCTACGAGCAGTACTTC.

The chain combines TRBV28 with TRBJ2-3; D might be TRBD2 (5 bases). This CDR3 contains 13 residues. The V end lost 7 bases, the J end lost 5 bases, and 13 bases lay between the germline ends. The germline V gene encodes CDR1 MDHEN and CDR2 SYDVKM. Here the CDR3 reads CASTGGGLDTQYF. CDR3 in DNA: TGTGCCAGCACCGGAGGAGGACTAGATACGCAGTATTTT.

Only one count was recorded for this clone. The gene calls are TRBV28 and TRBJ2-7; TRBD2 matches 9 bases. The ends lost 5 bases at V and 1 base at J; junction bases unmatched: 9. The CDR3 loop spans 16 amino acids. CDR1 and CDR2 (germline): MDHEN, SYDVKM. The CDR3 loop is CASSRLSGGASYEQYF. The DNA for the CDR3 is TGTGCCAGCAGTCGTCTTAGCGGGGGAGCATCCTACGAGCAGTACTTC. Using reference TRBV28 and TRBJ2-7 for the parts outside the CDR3, the full variable domain is DVKVTQSSRYLVKRTGEKVFLECVQDMDHENMFWYRQDPGLGLRLIYFSYDVKMKEKGDIPEGYSVSREKKERFSLILESASTNQTSMYLCASSRLSGGASYEQYFGPGTRLTVT.

Written as DNA, the CDR3 is TGTGCCAGCAGCTTAGGTGGGATGGCAGGGCGCTCTGGCTACACCTTC. Translation: CASSLGGMAGRSGYTF. The J gene is TRBJ1-2, the V gene TRBV13, with D perhaps TRBD1 (5 bases). The ends were cut back, 0 bases at V and 7 bases at J, with 18 bases in the middle. The V gene's germline CDR1 is PRHDT and CDR2 FYEKMQ (reference sequence). The length of the CDR3 is 16 residues.

The J gene is TRBJ1-5, the V gene TRBV6-1; a weak D match, TRBD1 (6 bases). Per germline, CDR1 MNHNS and CDR2 SASEGT. The CDR3 has 14 amino acids. Trimming left V 6 bases short and J 9 bases short, with 18 bases between. The CDR3 DNA is TGTGCCAGCAGCCGACGGGGACACGAATCGCCCCAGCATTTT. Protein sequence: CASSRRGHESPQHF.

This clone was counted a single time. The chain couples TRBV28 to TRBJ1-5; D gene ambiguous. V was clipped by 2 bases and J by 2 bases, with 7 bases between them. The CDR3 has 14 residues. CDR1 is MDHEN and CDR2 is SYDVKM in the germline V gene. CDR3 residues: CASSLRGGNQPQHF. The CDR3 DNA sequence: TGTGCCAGCAGTTTACGAGGAGGCAATCAGCCCCAGCATTTT.

This chain connects TRBV27 to TRBJ1-6; 7 positions match TRBD1. V was pared by 6 bases and J by 6 bases, with 2 bases of the junction left unmatched. In germline, CDR1 is MNHEY, CDR2 SMNVEV (reference sequence). The CDR3 extends over 13 amino acids. The CDR3 DNA is TGTGCCAGCAGGACAGGGAGTAATTCACCCCTCCACTTT. Protein product: CASRTGSNSPLHF.

The sample holds one count of this clone. The J gene is TRBJ1-2, the V gene TRBV2; TRBD1 aligns across 8 bases. The CDR3 runs to 13 residues. Trimming took 4 bases from V and 8 from J; bases not matched to a gene: 6. Germline assignment: CDR1 SNHLY and CDR2 FYNNEI. CDR3 loop: CASSAGQGRGYTF. The CDR3 bases are TGTGCCAGCAGTGCCGGACAGGGTAGAGGCTACACCTTC.

This clone was seen a single time. This rearrangement joins TRBV7-9 to TRBJ2-1; TRBD2 agrees at 8 bases. The germline V gene has CDR1 SEHNR and CDR2 FQNEAQ (reference sequence). Losses at the gene ends were 5 bases for V and 8 bases for J; bases not matched to a gene: 11. The CDR3 runs to 15 residues. CDR3 in amino acids: CASSRARGARDEQFF. CDR3 DNA: TGTGCCAGCAGCAGAGCGCGGGGGGCAAGGGATGAGCAGTTCTTC.

This chain connects TRBV18 to TRBJ1-2; 7 positions match TRBD1. V shed 3 bases and J 6 bases; nucleotides not matched to a gene: 10. The germline CDR1 and CDR2 sequences are KGHSH and LQKENI. The CDR3 consists of 15 residues. The CDR3 here is CASSPQQGISDGYTF. The CDR3 DNA reads TGTGCCAGCTCACCTCAACAGGGGATCTCTGATGGCTACACCTTC.

V gene TRBV27 combines with J gene TRBJ1-1; D possibly corresponds to TRBD1 (6 bases). Trimming cost V 9 bases and J 3 bases, with 14 bases left between them. Germline lookup yields CDR1 MNHEY and CDR2 SMNVEV (reference sequence). The CDR3 sequence is 13 residues long. The CDR3: CASAGAGDTEAFF. The CDR3 bases are TGTGCCAGTGCGGGGGCGGGGGACACTGAAGCTTTCTTT.

This clone has more than one count but fewer than ten. The chain carries TRBV7-2 and TRBJ2-6; D unclear. Germline V gene lookup returns CDR1 SGHTA and CDR2 FQGNSA. V was cut by 5 bases and J by 1 base, with 15 bases left in between. CDR3 length: 17 residues. DNA of the CDR3: TGTGCCAGCAGCCGGCGGCGCGCCGGTTCTGGGGCCAACGTCCTGACTTTC. Amino acid sequence: CASSRRRAGSGANVLTF.

The chain's CDR3 is CASSQMEGNYGYTF. DNA of the CDR3: TGTGCCAGCAGCCAAATGGAGGGGAACTATGGCTACACCTTC. The J gene is TRBJ1-2, the V gene TRBV28, with D possibly matching TRBD1 (5 bases). From germline, CDR1 is MDHEN and CDR2 SYDVKM. The CDR3 length is 14 residues. V lost 6 bases to trimming and J lost 2 bases, with 13 bases between them.

The rearrangement links TRBV6-6 to TRBJ1-2, with D hard to call. Trimming took 8 bases from V and 0 from J, leaving 13 bases between them. This CDR3 contains 14 residues. Germline V CDR1 and CDR2: MNHNY, SVGAGI (reference sequence). CDR3 loop: CASLEAATNYGYTF. The CDR3 region has the DNA TGTGCCAGCCTGGAGGCAGCAACTAACTATGGCTACACCTTC.

This clone was seen only once. The chain has TRBV19 and TRBJ1-1; 9 bases map to TRBD1. The germline V gene has CDR1 LNHDA and CDR2 SQIVND (reference sequence). The CDR3 loop spans 15 amino acids. With 5 bases clipped from V and 1 base from J, the junction kept 5 bases outside the gene matches. CDR3 sequence: CASSAPGQGNTEAFF. The CDR3, as DNA: TGTGCCAGTAGTGCCCCGGGACAGGGGAACACTGAAGCTTTCTTT. The variable domain in full, completed from reference TRBV19 and TRBJ1-1, reads DGGITQSPKYLFRKEGQNVTLSCEQNLNHDAMYWYRQDPGQGLRLIYYSQIVNDFQKGDIAEGYSVSREKKESFPLTVTSAQKNPTAFYLCASSAPGQGNTEAFFGQGTRLTVV.